This passage covers 4 T cell receptor beta chains from one sample sequenced in a study of blood T cell repertoires in COVID-19. The table came from immunoSEQ multiplex PCR; TCRdb's copy has only in-frame clones and leaves some out. The data hold fewer than 350,000 clones, with 75% to 95% observed a single time. The sequencing sample was made of peripheral blood. The receptors shown here come from a woman aged 25 to 39 with COVID-19, enrolled during active disease.

The chain joins TRBV5-1 to TRBJ2-1, with 14 positions matching TRBD2. Per the germline V gene, CDR1 is SGHRS and CDR2 is YFSETQ. This CDR3 is 15 amino acids long. The V gene end was trimmed by 6 bases and the J gene end by 15 bases; junction bases not matched to a gene: 14. This CDR3 is CASTQEAGTSGSRFF. CDR3 DNA sequence: TGCGCCAGCACTCAGGAGGCGGGGACTAGCGGGAGTCGGTTCTTC. The variable domain in full, with the rest retrieved from reference TRBV5-1 and TRBJ2-1, is KAGVTQTPRYLIKTRGQQVTLSCSPISGHRSVSWYQQTPGQGLQFLFEYFSETQRNKGNFPGRFSGRQFSNSRSEMNVSTLELGDSALYLCASTQEAGTSGSRFFGPGTRLTVL.

The chain links TRBV11-2 to TRBJ2-3, with 11 bases identical to TRBD2. This CDR3 has 17 amino acids. Germline loops: CDR1 SGHAT, CDR2 FQNNGV. V was pared by 5 bases and J by 6 bases, with 13 bases of the junction left unmatched. The CDR3 DNA sequence: TGTGCCAGCAGCCGCCCATCACTAGCGGGAGTAGCGGATACGCAGTATTTT. Its protein product is CASSRPSLAGVADTQYF.

The J gene is TRBJ2-2, the V gene TRBV7-6; D possibly corresponds to TRBD1 (6 bases). The ends were cut back, 5 bases at V and 8 bases at J, with 9 bases in the middle. The CDR3 has 12 residues. Germline V gene data show CDR1 as SGHVS and CDR2 as FNYEAQ. CDR3 in DNA: TGTGCCAGCAGCGCAGGGGAGGGGGAGCTGTTTTTT. Translated, it gives CASSAGEGELFF.

Only one count was recorded for this clone. The gene calls are TRBV19 and TRBJ1-4; D uncertain. Trimming removed 6 bases at V and 4 bases at J, with 15 bases between. CDR1 and CDR2 (germline): LNHDA, SQIVND (reference sequence). The CDR3 length is 15 residues. CDR3 loop: CASRPSAGNNEKLFF. For the CDR3, the DNA is TGTGCCAGTAGACCCTCGGCGGGAAATAATGAAAAACTGTTTTTT.